A selection of T cell receptor beta chains follows, all from one sample in a study of tumor and adjacent non-tumor tissue in lung cancer. A single record per CDR3 protein comes from TCRdb applying MiXCR to the multiplex PCR reads. The sample includes more than 75,000 distinct CDR3 sequences, roughly 75% of them seen just once. The sequenced sample was lung tumor tissue. These receptors came from a woman aged 70-85 years with non-small cell lung cancer. CDR3s include the opening cysteine and the closing phenylalanine or tryptophan. A D gene is named only where the DNA matches it firmly. Not all rows give a size; the values are once, few, many and, for expanded clones, a class.

d_gene	j_gene	abundance	v_gene	CDR3nt	CDR3aa
TRBD2	TRBJ2-3	-	TRBV6-1	TGTGCCAGCAGTTTACTCAGGACTAGCGGAGGATTACTCACAGATACCCAGTATTTT	CASSLLRTSGGLLTDTQYF
-	TRBJ2-5	-	TRBV11-3	TGCGTCAGCAGCTTAGCCGAGGGGGAGACCCAGTACTTC	CVSSLAEGETQYF
TRBD1	TRBJ2-2	-	TRBV28	TGTGCCAGCAGTTTCCAGGGGGCGCGAGGCGGGGAGCTGTTTTTT	CASSFQGARGGELFF
-	TRBJ2-7	-	TRBV12-3/TRBV12-4	TGTGCCAGTAGTTTAACGAGTGCCTACGAGCAGTACTTC	CASSLTSAYEQYF
-	TRBJ2-1	once	TRBV4-1	TGCGCCAGCAGCCATGTGGAACAGGTCATCTTCTACAATGAGCAGTTCTTC	CASSHVEQVIFYNEQFF
-	TRBJ2-2	-	TRBV28	TGTGCCAGCAGCCTAAACCCCACTGGGGAGCTGCTTTTT	CASSLNPTGELLF
-	TRBJ2-5	-	TRBV6-5	TGTGCCGGCAGTTACTCGCATGGGGAGGGGGAAGAGGCCCAGTACTTC	CAGSYSHGEGEEAQYF
TRBD2	TRBJ2-1	-	TRBV6-6	TGTGCCAACAGTACGACTAGCGGGAGGTTCTGCGATGAGCAGTTCTTC	CANSTTSGRFCDEQFF
TRBD2	TRBJ2-5	-	TRBV5-1	TGCGCCAGCAGATCGGGACTAGCGGGAGAGGGAGAGACCCAGTACTTC	CASRSGLAGEGETQYF
-	TRBJ1-1	-	TRBV12-3/TRBV12-4	TGTGCCAGCAGTTTAGAGGCAGCCACTGAAGCTATCTTT	CASSLEAATEAIF
TRBD2	TRBJ2-3	once	TRBV12-3/TRBV12-4	TGTGCCAACAGCCGCGGACTAGCGTGCACAGATACGCAGTATTTT	CANSRGLACTDTQYF
-	TRBJ1-2	-	TRBV6-5	TGTGCCAGCAGTTACTCTATAAACCAGGGTTGGAGCTACACCTTC	CASSYSINQGWSYTF
TRBD2	TRBJ2-7	-	TRBV6-5	TGTGCAAGCAGTTACGCCTGGACTAGCGGGAGTAGCAAGCAGTACTTC	CASSYAWTSGSSKQYF
-	TRBJ1-5	-	TRBV2	TGTACCAGCACCCACGACGGCAATCAGCCCCAGCATTTT	CTSTHDGNQPQHF
TRBD1	TRBJ2-7	-	TRBV6-6	TGTGCCAACAACCCTAGACAGGGGGCTAGGCACTTC	CANNPRQGARHF
TRBD2	TRBJ2-1	-	TRBV5-1	TGTGCCAGCAGCCTTCAGCCTAGCGGGTCTAATCTTAGGAATGAGCAGTTCTTC	CASSLQPSGSNLRNEQFF
TRBD2	TRBJ2-1	-	TRBV7-9	TGTGCCAGAAGCTCCGGGGCTAGCGGGAACAATGAGCAGTTCTTC	CARSSGASGNNEQFF
-	TRBJ2-5	few	TRBV7-8	TGTGCCAGCAGCTTAGGAGCCCAAGAGGCCCAGTACTTC	CASSLGAQEAQYF
-	TRBJ1-1	-	TRBV4-2	TGTGCCAGCAACCCGAACAGGGCGAACACTGAAGCTTTCTTT	CASNPNRANTEAFF
-	TRBJ1-1	once	TRBV5-6	TGTGTCAGCACCAATAACCCCCATATACGGTCTGGAGCTTTCTTT	CVSTNNPHIRSGAFF
-	TRBJ2-3	-	TRBV6-5	TGTCCCGGCAGTAACAAACAGGGACCGACAGATACGCAGTATTTT	CPGSNKQGPTDTQYF
TRBD2	TRBJ2-3	-	TRBV5-5	TGTGCCAGGAGCACCTGGACTAGCGGGGCCTGGGATACGCAGTATTTT	CARSTWTSGAWDTQYF
TRBD1	TRBJ2-7	-	TRBV4-1	TGCGCCGGCAGCCCGGGACAGGGGCATACATACGAACAGTACTTC	CAGSPGQGHTYEQYF
-	TRBJ2-1	-	TRBV20-1	TGCAGTGCTAAAGGGGCGCCACGAGAGCAGTTCTTC	CSAKGAPREQFF
TRBD2	TRBJ2-1	few	TRBV20-1	TGCAGTGCTAGAGTCTCACTAGCGGGTCACAATGAGCAGTTCTTC	CSARVSLAGHNEQFF
-	TRBJ2-7	-	TRBV29-1	TGCAGCGTACCCGGGACATGGGACACCTACGAGCAATACTTC	CSVPGTWDTYEQYF
-	TRBJ2-3	once	TRBV6-5	TGTTCCAGCAAAAAAGGGCTGAGCACAGATACGCAATATTTT	CSSKKGLSTDTQYF
-	TRBJ2-3	-	TRBV5-6	TGTGCCAGCAGTTCGACTGACGGACCGAGCACAGATACGCAATATTTT	CASSSTDGPSTDTQYF
-	TRBJ1-6	-	TRBV6-1	TGTGTCAGCAGTGCAGGGAGGAGAGATTCACCCCTCCACTTT	CVSSAGRRDSPLHF
-	TRBJ1-2	-	TRBV6-5	TGTGCCAGCAGTGAGGACAGAGACTCCCATGGCCACACCTTC	CASSEDRDSHGHTF
-	TRBJ2-3	-	TRBV6-2/TRBV6-3	TGTGCCAGCGCCACGGATAATTCGGATACGCAGTATTTT	CASATDNSDTQYF
-	TRBJ2-7	-	TRBV6-1	TGTGCCAGCAGTGAAGCGGCCGAGCAGTACTTC	CASSEAAEQYF
-	TRBJ2-1	-	TRBV30	TGTGCCTGGTCCGAACTAGCAGGAGGGTTCTTGGAGCAGTTCTTC	CAWSELAGGFLEQFF
-	TRBJ2-5	-	TRBV5-1	TGCGCCAGCAGCCCCGGAAACACCGGGGCCCGGCCCCAAGAGACCCGGTACTTC	CASSPGNTGARPQETRYF
TRBD2	TRBJ2-3	-	TRBV20-1	TGCAGTGCCAATGTGGACGGCCTTTTGGGGGGAGGGACAGATACGCAGTATTTT	CSANVDGLLGGGTDTQYF
TRBD2	TRBJ2-1	many	TRBV12-3/TRBV12-4	TGTGCCAGCAGTTTAGCCAAGTCGGGGGAGGGAGGTAATGAGCAGTTCTTC	CASSLAKSGEGGNEQFF
-	TRBJ2-7	-	TRBV29-1	TGCAGCCTTGGGACCTACAAGCAGTACTTC	CSLGTYKQYF
-	TRBJ1-3	-	TRBV11-3	TGTGACAGCGGCTTAACAGACCCTGGAAACACCATATATTTT	CDSGLTDPGNTIYF
-	TRBJ1-5	few	TRBV6-1	-	CASREAWGEGNQPHHF
-	TRBJ2-7	-	TRBV20-1	TGCAGTGCTAGCAGGGCTAGCTCCTACGAGCAGTACTTC	CSASRASSYEQYF
-	TRBJ1-5	-	TRBV5-1	TGCGCCAGCAGCCTGGACACCCGTAATCAGCCCCAGCATTTT	CASSLDTRNQPQHF
-	TRBJ2-2	-	TRBV11-2	TGTGCCAGCAGCTTAGTTCTAGCTGGAGCCGGGGAGCTGTTTTTT	CASSLVLAGAGELFF
TRBD2	TRBJ2-5	-	TRBV10-3	TGTGCCATCAGGGGGACTAGCGGGTACTTACAAGAGACCCAGTACTTT	CAIRGTSGYLQETQYF
-	TRBJ2-3	-	TRBV11-3	TGTGCCAGTAACTTAGCAATGGGGGATACGCAGTATTTT	CASNLAMGDTQYF
-	TRBJ1-5	-	TRBV12-3/TRBV12-4	TGTACCAGCAGTTTAGCGAGGGATCAGCCCCAGCACTTT	CTSSLARDQPQHF
TRBD2	TRBJ2-2	-	TRBV29-1	TGCAGCGTTCGACGGGAGGGCCGAGGTGGGGAGCTGGTCTTT	CSVRREGRGGELVF
-	TRBJ2-5	-	TRBV29-1	TGCAGTGTAAAACAGGGTTACCAGTACTTC	CSVKQGYQYF
-	TRBJ1-1	-	TRBV11-3	TGTGCCAGCAGCATAGCAGGACAGTCGGGGATTGAAGCTTTCTTT	CASSIAGQSGIEAFF
-	TRBJ1-2	-	TRBV6-5	TGTGTCAACAGTTACCTCTCGACAGCCGGCTACACCTTC	CVNSYLSTAGYTF
-	TRBJ2-5	-	TRBV11-2	TGTGCCAGCAGCTTGTGGCGCCAAGAGACCCAGTACTTC	CASSLWRQETQYF
-	TRBJ2-7	-	TRBV29-1	TGCAGCGTTGATACAGTGGAGGGGGGTGACGAGCAGTACTTC	CSVDTVEGGDEQYF
-	TRBJ1-4	-	TRBV20-1	TGCGGTGCTAGGGGAACGGAGGGGTCCACTAATGAAAAACTGTTTTTT	CGARGTEGSTNEKLFF
-	TRBJ2-1	-	TRBV28	TGTGCCAGCAGCGTCCTATCGGAGGAAGGGCATGAGCAGTTCTTC	CASSVLSEEGHEQFF
-	TRBJ2-1	many	TRBV7-9	TGTGCCAGCAGCTTCCACGACACTTCCTACAATGAGCAGTTCTTC	CASSFHDTSYNEQFF